This entry describes one TCR beta chain. These data originate in a study of T cell responses to AZD1222 COVID-19 vaccine. Across the whole study: Both about-4-week and about-12-week second-dose recipients were combined.

Measured with immunoSEQ multiplex PCR; TCRdb has only the in-frame clones, and not every one. The table shows roughly 120,000 clones, with approximately 86% occurring only once. CDR1 is LNHDA and CDR2 is SQIVND in the germline V gene (reference sequence). The CDR3 totals 12 residues. The ends were cut back, 7 bases at V and 3 bases at J, with 9 bases in the middle. This sequence joins TRBV19 and TRBJ1-1; D is ambiguous. The TCR originated in an adult in good health. This sample comprised peripheral blood, obtained on day 0 of AZD1222 vaccination. CDR3 nucleotide sequence: TGTGCCAGTATGTACCAGTACACTGAAGCTTTCTTT. Translating it yields CASMYQYTEAFF. The full variable domain, rest sourced from reference TRBV19 and TRBJ1-1, is DGGITQSPKYLFRKEGQNVTLSCEQNLNHDAMYWYRQDPGQGLRLIYYSQIVNDFQKGDIAEGYSVSREKKESFPLTVTSAQKNPTAFYLCASMYQYTEAFFGQGTRLTVV.